Included here is one T cell receptor beta chain sequence, with context. This clonotype was counted a few times. The specificity of this receptor is unknown. Base qualities are missing; no much larger clone stands one base away. The sample's time point label, in plain terms: blood at routine non-recurrence follow-up after resection. TCR sequencing used whole RNA extracted from tumor and nontumor lung tissue, or from cryopreserved PBMC samples, without cell sorting. Only patients for whom sufficient RNA was available from at least two tumor regions were selected for TCR sequencing. The germline V gene (reference sequence) gives CDR1 as LNHDA and CDR2 as SQIVND. Its CDR3 holds 14 amino acids, cysteine through phenylalanine. Just CDR3 DNA is preserved here, 42 bases in frame from base 1. V lost 6 bases and J lost 6 bases; the stretch between them is 17 bases long. The sample comes from a study of spatial heterogeneity in lung cancer (dated by TCRdb to the late 2010s). For context, the study as a whole: Samples were obtained from 70 to 85 patients with early-stage, untreated non-small cell lung cancer from the lung TRACERx cohort. Nonsynonymous mutation counts, determined by whole-exome sequencing of tumor tissue, were related to features of the TCR repertoire. More beta-chain than alpha-chain transcripts were consistently detected, likely reflecting higher beta-chain transcript abundance. Follow-up PBMC samples were sequenced whenever available, with a median time to follow-up of roughly 26 months after resection. The study quantitatively compared TCR alpha and beta repertoires across multiple tumor regions, matched nontumor lung and blood in non-small cell lung cancer. In the raw uncorrected reads, each unique combination of TCR and UMI appeared more than ten times on average. Both alpha and beta chains were TCR-sequenced in approximately 200 tumor regions, around 64 matched nontumor lung samples and approximately 50 PBMC samples obtained at surgery.

Libraries were built with 5' RACE. Sequencing was carried out with a NextSeq 500. In the TCR library protocol, a unique molecular identifier was attached to each TCR cDNA molecule so that PCR and sequencing errors could be corrected. The source study handled its data this way. Decombinator tools were used for TCR identification, UMI-based error correction and CDR3 extraction. Expanded TCRs were defined as those above a frequency of 2 per 1,000, corresponding to the top 1% of the tumor frequency distribution. Renyi diversity was computed with the R vegan package after each repertoire had been subsampled 100 times to 5,000 TCRs. CDR3 similarity networks were constructed using string-kernel similarity of amino acid triplets, with links drawn between CDR3s whose pairwise similarity was above 0.82. TCRdb reanalyzed the raw reads on its own, using fastp at Q25 for trimming and MiXCR for clone calling, and kept in-frame beta chains. Merged by CDR3 protein, the rows form single entries marked with the most common genes and DNA. TCRdb, not the authors, supplied the V and J calls. The sample profile shows around 100,000 distinct CDR3 sequences; less than 14% of them were found once. Together, the top ten hold approximately 24% of the sample.

Study-level results and caveats: Ubiquitous expanded tumor TCRs were detected in blood more often at tumor resection than at routine follow-up. Comparisons of baseline and follow-up blood repertoires included only 15 or so patients. Additional single-cell paired TCR alpha and beta sequencing was considered necessary to confirm, at a functional level, the hypothesis that regional TCRs recognize regional mutations.

The sequence links TRBV19 to TRBJ1-2; the D region possibly corresponds to TRBD1 (5 bases align). This material consisted of PBMCs, taken at follow-up. This sequence was found in a female donor with early-stage non-small cell lung cancer. The CDR3 here reads CASSEGWRGDGYTF. The bases are TGTGCCAGTAGCGAAGGTTGGAGGGGCGATGGCTACACCTTC.